Sequencing of this T cell receptor beta chain was carried out in a study of Graves' ophthalmopathy and Graves' hyperthyroidism. V was shortened by 5 bases and J by 8 bases, with 21 bases between the two germline ends. Germline assignment: CDR1 SGHVS and CDR2 FQNEAQ. This CDR3 region has 15 residues. This clonotype was detected only a few times. Its antigen remains unknown. Study-wide results and caveats: Progression of ophthalmopathy was predicted by the model with 60% to 71% sensitivity and around 72% specificity.

Establishment of the diagnosis relied upon clinical symptoms, serum thyroxine, TRAb, thyroid ultrasound and orbital computed tomography. The source of the PBMCs was 10 ml of fresh peripheral blood. RNA transcripts were the template, and TCR beta CDR3 regions were amplified from them. An initial RT-PCR round employing HTBI primers preceded a second-round multiplex PCR. TCRdb recomputed calls from the multiplex PCR reads with MiXCR, one row per CDR3 protein. The table shows some 160,000 distinct CDR3 sequences, with around 39% occurring only once. Material: peripheral blood. This clonotype was obtained from a man aged 25-45 years with Graves' ophthalmopathy. The chain joins TRBV7-8 to TRBJ1-1; TRBD1 is a possible D gene (6 bases). CDR3 loop: CASSPRISPQGEAFF. The CDR3 DNA sequence: TGTGCCAGCAGCCCGCGCATATCCCCTCAGGGGGAAGCTTTCTTT.